The 20 T cell receptor beta chains presented below share a single source sample, sequenced in a study of T cell responses to AZD1222 COVID-19 vaccine. Produced via immunoSEQ multiplex PCR; TCRdb's table is partial and in-frame only. The sample has around 160,000 clones; approximately 78% are singletons. The sequences come from peripheral blood, collected on day 0 of MenACWY control vaccination. The source is an adult in good health.

The chain joins TRBV7-2 to TRBJ2-7, with a possible D match to TRBD2 (6 bases). Germline loops: CDR1 SGHTA, CDR2 FQGNSA. This CDR3 has 13 residues. V lost 4 bases and J 3 bases, leaving 10 bases between the germline ends. The chain's CDR3 is CASSSSGGYEQYV. The CDR3, as DNA: TGTGCCAGCAGCTCCTCCGGGGGCTACGAGCAGTACGTC.

The chain has TRBV6-5 and TRBJ2-1; a weak D match, TRBD1 (5 bases). CDR3 length: 16 residues. In germline, CDR1 is MNHEY, CDR2 SVGAGI. Between the trimmed V and J ends, which lost 4 bases and 4 bases, there was a span of 17 bases. As DNA, the CDR3 is TGTGCCAGCAGTTCTCAGGGCCACCACGGTTACAATGAGCAGTTCTTC. Its protein is CASSSQGHHGYNEQFF.

The gene calls are TRBV6-5 and TRBJ2-7; D might be TRBD2 (6 bases). CDR1 and CDR2 (germline): MNHEY, SVGAGI. The V end lost 6 bases, the J end lost 1 base, and 16 bases lay between the germline ends. The CDR3 contains 15 residues. CDR3 protein: CASREEGRRSYEQYF. The DNA for the CDR3 is TGTGCCAGCAGGGAGGAGGGCCGGAGATCCTACGAGCAGTACTTC.

J is TRBJ1-2 and V is TRBV4-2; D not resolved. This CDR3 has 16 residues. Trimming took off 0 bases at V and 2 bases at J, with 13 bases between the two ends. Germline lookup yields CDR1 LGHNA and CDR2 YNFKEQ. CDR3 protein: CASSQESYHPNYGYTF. The CDR3 DNA follows: TGTGCCAGCAGCCAAGAAAGTTACCACCCGAACTATGGCTACACCTTC.

The rearrangement uses TRBV5-1 and TRBJ1-1; D uncertain. The germline CDR1 and CDR2 sequences are SGHRS and YFSETQ. CDR3 size: 13 residues. The V end lost 4 bases, the J end lost 0 bases, and 7 bases lay between the germline ends. Here the CDR3 reads CASSLGMNTEAFF. Written as DNA, the CDR3 is TGCGCCAGCAGCCTTGGCATGAACACTGAAGCTTTCTTT.

The genes are TRBV6-5 and TRBJ1-5; D is ambiguous. The length of the CDR3 is 14 residues. CDR1 is MNHEY and CDR2 is SVGAGI in the germline V gene. V shed 5 bases and J shed 4 bases, with 12 bases lying between them. CDR3 protein: CASSPMVENQPQHF. The CDR3 DNA reads as TGTGCCAGCAGTCCGATGGTAGAGAATCAGCCCCAGCATTTT.

A note on this clone: Other DNA sequences of this sample code for an identical CDR3. This chain links TRBV5-6 with TRBJ1-1; no definite D call. The germline V gene has CDR1 SGHDT and CDR2 YYEEEE. The ends were cut back, 2 bases at V and 4 bases at J, with 6 bases in the middle. The CDR3 spans 12 residues. The CDR3 is CASSLRGTEAFF. The DNA of the CDR3 is TGTGCCAGCAGCTTACGAGGCACTGAAGCTTTCTTT.

The chain combines TRBV28 with TRBJ1-2; 7 nucleotides align to TRBD1. The germline CDR1 and CDR2 sequences are MDHEN and SYDVKM. Trimming removed 8 bases from V and 4 bases from J; junction bases left unmatched: 10. The CDR3 runs to 14 residues. CDR3 protein: CASGLVGGAYGYTF. CDR3 in DNA: TGTGCCAGCGGCTTGGTAGGGGGCGCCTATGGCTACACCTTC.

Regarding this clone: A junction end diverges from the germline sequence, so it may reflect a read error. This rearrangement joins TRBV6-4 to TRBJ2-1; TRBD2 aligns across 8 bases. The CDR3 length is 16 residues. Germline assignment: CDR1 MRHNA and CDR2 SNTAGT. The CDR3 DNA is TGTGCCAGCAGTTACTCCTCGGGGGGGCCTGTCAATGAGCAGTTCTTC. It specifies CASSYSSGGPVNEQFF.

This clone occurred a few times. V usage is TRBV10-2 and J usage is TRBJ2-7, with D perhaps TRBD2 (6 bases). This CDR3 has 15 residues. Per germline, CDR1 WSHSY and CDR2 SAAADI. V lost 4 bases to trimming and J lost 0 bases, with 13 bases between them. The CDR3 DNA reads TGCGCCAGCAGTGGGGACTCGCTAAGCTCCTACGAGCAGTACTTC. Translation: CASSGDSLSSYEQYF.

The V and J genes are TRBV5-1 and TRBJ2-3; 7 positions match TRBD2. V trimming: 7 bases; J trimming: 2 bases; junction bases outside the gene matches: 7. The length of the CDR3 is 14 residues. The germline V gene encodes CDR1 SGHRS and CDR2 YFSETQ. The CDR3 region is CASGLGTNTDTQYF. CDR3 nucleotide sequence: TGCGCCAGCGGCCTCGGGACTAACACAGATACGCAGTATTTT.

The rearrangement links TRBV6-5 to TRBJ1-2; D may be TRBD1 (6 bases). The CDR3 contains 15 residues. Germline CDR1 and CDR2: MNHEY and SVGAGI. V lost 2 bases, J lost 7 bases, and 17 bases lay in between. The DNA for the CDR3 is TGTGCCAGCAGTTACACTGTCAGGGGTTTAAGTGGCTACACCTTC. The encoded protein is CASSYTVRGLSGYTF.

CDR3 coding DNA: TGTGCCAGCAGCCCCAACCACCACCGAGTCACCGGGGAGCTGTTTTTT. Residues: CASSPNHHRVTGELFF. The chain joins TRBV7-9 to TRBJ2-2; D ambiguous. There are 16 residues in the CDR3. V lost 5 bases and J lost 4, with 17 bases in between. From germline, CDR1 is SEHNR and CDR2 FQNEAQ (reference sequence).

This clone was seen just once. This chain uses TRBV5-1 with TRBJ2-3, with D possibly TRBD1 on 7 matching bases. This CDR3 spans 16 amino acids. CDR1 SGHRS and CDR2 YFSETQ come from the germline V gene. Trimming pared 0 bases from V and 6 bases from J, leaving 17 bases between. CDR3 nucleotides: TGCGCCAGCAGCTTGGGTCCAGGGGGGACGGGGGATACGCAGTATTTT. It yields the protein CASSLGPGGTGDTQYF.

The chain carries TRBV5-4 and TRBJ1-6, with TRBD1 matching over 11 bases. The CDR3 contains 14 residues. Trimming cost V 5 bases and J 10 bases; bases outside gene matches: 5. The germline V gene encodes CDR1 SGHNT and CDR2 YYREEE (reference sequence). CDR3: CASSQDRGQSPLHF. The CDR3 DNA reads TGTGCCAGCAGTCAGGACAGGGGGCAATCACCCCTCCACTTT.

CDR3 region: CASSIHRAWGTEAFF. The CDR3 bases are TGTGCCAGTAGTATCCACAGGGCATGGGGCACTGAAGCTTTCTTT. This rearrangement joins TRBV19 to TRBJ1-1; possibly TRBD1 for D (6 bases). The CDR3 sequence is 15 residues long. Germline CDR1 reads LNHDA; CDR2 reads SQIVND (reference sequence). The V gene lost 3 bases and the J gene lost 4 bases, with 15 bases spanning the gap.

The chain carries TRBV18 and TRBJ1-2; D remains unclear. Germline CDR1 is KGHSH and CDR2 is LQKENI. V dropped 1 base and J dropped 5 bases, with 20 bases sitting between them. The CDR3 totals 17 residues. CDR3 sequence reads: CASSPRSRTDLGYGYTF. The CDR3, as DNA: TGTGCCAGCTCACCACGATCCCGGACGGACCTGGGATATGGCTACACCTTC.

The DNA of the CDR3 is TGCAGCGTTGCAACTAACTATGGCTACACCTTC. Its protein product is CSVATNYGYTF. The chain employs TRBV29-1 and TRBJ1-2; D ambiguous. The CDR3 runs to 11 residues. The germline gives CDR1 SQVTM, CDR2 ANQGSEA. Trimming shortened V by 4 bases and J by 0 bases, and 3 bases separated the two germline ends.

The chain carries TRBV14 and TRBJ1-1, with a tentative D call TRBD1 (5 bases). V shed 4 bases and J shed 7 bases, with 10 bases lying between them. This CDR3 comprises 12 residues. Germline V gene lookup returns CDR1 SGHDN and CDR2 FVKESK. CDR3: CASSLSGLEAFF. The CDR3 DNA follows: TGTGCCAGCAGCCTTTCGGGGCTTGAAGCTTTCTTT.

The J gene is TRBJ2-5, the V gene TRBV7-2; TRBD2 matches at 8 bases. The CDR3 sequence is 14 residues long. The junction had 8 bases not matched to a gene; V was cut back by 5 bases and J by 6 bases. Per the germline V gene, CDR1 is SGHTA and CDR2 is FQGNSA. CDR3 amino acids: CASSPGGGLKTQYF. CDR3 DNA sequence: TGTGCCAGCAGCCCGGGGGGGGGTCTGAAGACCCAGTACTTC.